The 8 T cell receptor beta chains below all came from one sample that was sequenced in a study of neoadjuvant anti-PD-1 for oral cavity cancer. Profiled with immunoSEQ multiplex PCR; TCRdb holds only in-frame clones, not every one. The table lists around 34,000 clones, approximately 90% of them singletons. Sequenced here: PBMCs, sampled before nivolumab (anti-PD-1) treatment. The source is a person aged 35 to 85 with oral cavity squamous cell carcinoma.

The chain employs TRBV11-3 and TRBJ2-7; TRBD2 agrees at 10 bases. In germline, CDR1 is SGHNT, CDR2 YENEEA. V trimming: 7 bases; J trimming: 0 bases; junction bases outside the gene matches: 15. The CDR3 is made up of 18 amino acids. The CDR3 DNA reads TGTGCCAGCACCCCCCCGGGACTAGCGTCCGGCAGCTCCTACGAGCAGTACTTC. Residues: CASTPPGLASGSSYEQYF. The complete variable domain, with remaining parts taken from reference TRBV11-3 and TRBJ2-7, reads EAGVVQSPRYKIIEKKQPVAFWCNPISGHNTLYWYLQNLGQGPELLIRYENEEAVDDSQLPKDRFSAERLKGVDSTLKIQPAELGDSAVYLCASTPPGLASGSSYEQYFGPGTRLTVT.

The chain combines TRBV6-5 with TRBJ2-2, with 7 positions matching TRBD1. The CDR3 contains 15 residues. V was clipped by 6 bases and J by 0 bases; unmatched bases: 4. The germline CDR1 and CDR2 sequences are MNHEY and SVGAGI. CDR3 nucleotides: TGTGCCAGCAGAAGGGGGCAGACGAACACCGGGGAGCTGTTTTTT. Translated: CASRRGQTNTGELFF.

The chain combines TRBV4-3 with TRBJ1-4; 8 bases line up with TRBD1. The germline CDR1 and CDR2 sequences are LGHNA and YSLEER. J lost 5 bases, V lost 3 bases, and 20 bases had no gene match. The CDR3 consists of 20 residues. Here the CDR3 reads CASSQRPGTGPPGVNEKLFF. The CDR3, as DNA: TGCGCCAGCAGCCAGAGGCCCGGGACAGGCCCTCCAGGGGTGAATGAAAAACTGTTTTTT.

This clone was seen only a few times. J is TRBJ2-7 and V is TRBV5-1; D ambiguous. Germline values: CDR1 SGHRS, CDR2 YFSETQ. The CDR3 extends over 14 amino acids. Trimming shortened V by 4 bases and J by 6 bases, and 17 bases separated the two germline ends. CDR3 DNA sequence: TGCGCCAGCAGCCCTGCGGAAGCTACGGGCGAGCAGTACTTC. Protein product: CASSPAEATGEQYF.

The rearrangement joins TRBV5-4 to TRBJ1-1; no clear D. Germline lookup yields CDR1 SGHNT and CDR2 YYREEE (reference sequence). V lost 0 bases, J lost 3 bases, and 15 bases lay in between. The CDR3 sequence is 16 residues long. This chain's CDR3 is CASSLGGNIFDTEAFF. CDR3 bases: TGTGCCAGCAGCTTGGGAGGGAACATCTTCGACACTGAAGCTTTCTTT.

The chain combines TRBV30 with TRBJ1-6, with D possibly matching TRBD1 (5 bases). In germline, CDR1 is GTSNPN, CDR2 SVGIG (reference sequence). Trimming removed 1 base from V and 6 bases from J, with 7 bases in between. The CDR3 sequence is 13 residues long. The CDR3 DNA follows: TGTGCCTGGAGTGGGGACTTTAATTCACCCCTCCACTTT. This translates into CAWSGDFNSPLHF.

This chain connects TRBV6-1 to TRBJ2-3; no clear D. This CDR3 is 14 amino acids long. Germline V gene data show CDR1 as MNHNS and CDR2 as SASEGT. Trimming left V 10 bases short and J 2 bases short, with 16 bases between. Written as DNA, the CDR3 is TGTGCCACCTACTCGGAGTTTCTCACAGATACGCAGTATTTT. Translation: CATYSEFLTDTQYF.

This clone was counted once. The chain couples TRBV27 to TRBJ2-7, with 9 bases identical to TRBD2. This CDR3 has 18 residues. Trimming removed 0 bases from V and 4 bases from J; junction bases left unmatched: 13. Germline V gives CDR1 MNHEY, CDR2 SMNVEV (reference sequence). The CDR3 reads CASSLSYPSAGGRYEQYF. Here the CDR3 DNA reads TGTGCCAGCAGTTTATCCTATCCCTCGGCGGGGGGGCGTTACGAGCAGTACTTC.